A selection of T cell receptor beta chains follows, all from one sample in a study of spatial heterogeneity in lung cancer. MiXCR, run by TCRdb on the 5' RACE reads, gives a single entry per CDR3 protein. The sample includes 10,000 to 15,000 distinct CDR3 sequences, over 6.5% of them seen just once. This sample comprised lung tumor tissue, obtained at surgery. These receptors were taken from a female donor with early-stage non-small cell lung cancer. The CDR3 runs from the conserved cysteine through the conserved F or W. D genes are given only for firm matches. Size is stated for part of the rows, as once, few or many counts, or as a class when the clone is expanded.

V gene	D gene	clone size	J gene	CDR3 DNA	CDR3 protein
TRBV10-3	TRBD2	many	TRBJ2-1	TGTGCCATCAGTGACCGACTAGCGGGGGACAATGAGCAGTTCTTC	CAISDRLAGDNEQFF
TRBV7-2	TRBD2	medium-sized	TRBJ2-1	TGTGCCAGCAGCTTGCGGGGGGATAACAATGAGCAGTTCTTC	CASSLRGDNNEQFF
TRBV28	NA	many	TRBJ1-2	TGTGCCAGCAGTTCGGGACGGACGAGCTACACCTTC	CASSSGRTSYTF
TRBV24-1	NA	many	TRBJ2-3	TGTGCCACCGGGGAGCAAGTCACAGATACGCAGTATTTT	CATGEQVTDTQYF
TRBV13	NA	many	TRBJ2-5	TGTGCCAGCAGCGAAATCACAGGGATTCAAGAGACCCAGTACTTC	CASSEITGIQETQYF
TRBV6-1	TRBD2	many	TRBJ2-5	TGTGCCAGCAGATATAGCGGGAGCACTCAAGAGACCCAGTACTTC	CASRYSGSTQETQYF
TRBV15	NA	NA	TRBJ2-1	TGTGCAGGTTGGGATGAGCAGTTCTTC	CAGWDEQFF
TRBV27	NA	medium-sized	TRBJ2-7	TGTGCCAGCAGTCCCCGACCCACGGGATACGACGAGCAGTACTTC	CASSPRPTGYDEQYF
TRBV7-2	TRBD1	many	TRBJ2-7	TGTGCCAGCAGCTCGACCAGGGGACAGTACTACGAGCAGTACTTC	CASSSTRGQYYEQYF
TRBV28	NA	many	TRBJ2-2	TGTGCCAGCAGCAGCCGGGGGGCCCACGGGGAGCTGTTTTTT	CASSSRGAHGELFF
TRBV20-1	TRBD2	many	TRBJ2-2	TGCAGTGCTCCGAACCCTAGCGGGAGGGGAGGCACCGGGGAGCTGTTTTTT	CSAPNPSGRGGTGELFF